This passage covers 5 T cell receptor beta chains from one sample sequenced in a study of shared clonotypes between healthy human individuals (TCRdb year 2020). The library was made by the immunoSEQ multiplex PCR assay. TCRdb retrieved this table from immuneACCESS and kept in-frame rearrangements only. Not all clones are present; in checked studies, unresolved V genes account for under half, and no reason is known for the remainder. The sample table holds roughly 1 million clones, of which about 80% were seen once. Clones ranked in the top ten supply under 0.6% of the sample. Sequencing was carried out using memory CD4+ T cells from PBMCs. What this sample's cell subset or site label stands for: CD45RA-negative fraction. Source of these receptors: a man between 18 and 35 years old in good health. Some clones in this sample may be carry-over from other donors' samples.

The chain links TRBV19 to TRBJ2-7; 7 bases agree with TRBD1. J was trimmed by 6 bases and V by 3 bases; bases with no gene match: 14. The germline V gene has CDR1 LNHDA and CDR2 SQIVND (reference sequence). This CDR3 is 16 amino acids long. In DNA form, the CDR3 reads TGTGCCAGTAGTATGGGGGCCGGGACAGTCGTTGCCGAGCAGTACTTC. It specifies CASSMGAGTVVAEQYF.

J is TRBJ2-5 and V is TRBV30; D possibly corresponds to TRBD1 (6 bases). The CDR3 is made up of 14 amino acids. V lost 5 bases and J 5 bases, leaving 18 bases between the germline ends. Germline assignment: CDR1 GTSNPN and CDR2 SVGIG (reference sequence). In nucleotides, the CDR3 is TGTGCCTGGCACCCAGGGGATTTTCTGGAGACCCAGTACTTC. Its protein is CAWHPGDFLETQYF.

This sequence joins TRBV2 and TRBJ1-1; D is undetermined. Germline loops: CDR1 SNHLY, CDR2 FYNNEI. CDR3 length: 13 amino acids. The germline V and J ends were trimmed by 7 bases and 0 bases, with 9 bases remaining between them. The CDR3 bases are TGTGCCAGCACCAATGGAGTGAACACTGAAGCTTTCTTT. This translates into CASTNGVNTEAFF.

V and J are TRBV19 and TRBJ1-5, with D perhaps matching TRBD1 (5 bases). V was clipped by 9 bases and J by 3 bases, with 12 bases between them. The CDR3 extends over 13 amino acids. Germline CDR1 is LNHDA and CDR2 is SQIVND (reference sequence). CDR3: CASKGRFNQPQHF. The CDR3 DNA sequence: TGTGCCAGCAAGGGACGGTTCAATCAGCCCCAGCATTTT.

The gene calls are TRBV6-1 and TRBJ2-1, with 10 bases aligning to TRBD1. J lost 8 bases, V lost 7 bases, and 11 bases had no gene match. The V gene's germline CDR1 is MNHNS and CDR2 SASEGT. This CDR3 is built from 15 residues. The CDR3 DNA reads TGTGCCAGCAAGGAGGGGACAGGGGTAGGGGATGAGCAGTTCTTC. It translates to CASKEGTGVGDEQFF.